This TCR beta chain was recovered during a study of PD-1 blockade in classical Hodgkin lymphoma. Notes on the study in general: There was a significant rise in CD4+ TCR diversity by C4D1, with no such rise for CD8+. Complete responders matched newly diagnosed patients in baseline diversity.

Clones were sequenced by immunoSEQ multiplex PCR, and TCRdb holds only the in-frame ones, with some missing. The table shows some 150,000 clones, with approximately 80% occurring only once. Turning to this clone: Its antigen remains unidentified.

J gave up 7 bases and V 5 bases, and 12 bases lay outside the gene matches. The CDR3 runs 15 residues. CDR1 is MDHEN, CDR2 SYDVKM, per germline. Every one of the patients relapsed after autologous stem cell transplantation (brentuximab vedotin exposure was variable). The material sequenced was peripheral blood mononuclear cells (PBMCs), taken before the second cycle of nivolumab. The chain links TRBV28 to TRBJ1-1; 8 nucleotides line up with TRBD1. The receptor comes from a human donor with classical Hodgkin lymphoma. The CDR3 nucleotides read TGTGCCAGCAGTACCCAGACAGGGGTAGGGGATGAAGCTTTCTTT. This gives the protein CASSTQTGVGDEAFF.